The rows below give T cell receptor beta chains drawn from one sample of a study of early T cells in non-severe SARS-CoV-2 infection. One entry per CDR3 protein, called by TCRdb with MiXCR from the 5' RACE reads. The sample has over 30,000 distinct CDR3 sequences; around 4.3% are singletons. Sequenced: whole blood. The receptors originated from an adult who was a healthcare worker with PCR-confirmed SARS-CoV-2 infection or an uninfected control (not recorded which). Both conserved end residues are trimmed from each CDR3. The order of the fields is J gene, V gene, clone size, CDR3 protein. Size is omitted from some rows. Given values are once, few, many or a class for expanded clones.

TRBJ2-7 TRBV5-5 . ASSTGTRGYEQY
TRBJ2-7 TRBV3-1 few ASRGRELQSEQY
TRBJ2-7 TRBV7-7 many ASSLGGGRSSEQY
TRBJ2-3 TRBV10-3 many AISGRGGTDTQY
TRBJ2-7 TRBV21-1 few ASSKASGIGQAYEQY
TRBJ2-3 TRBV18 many ASSQGDGPTDTQY
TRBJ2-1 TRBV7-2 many ASSLVAGGRYNEQF
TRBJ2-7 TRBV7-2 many ASSLGVRGQQY
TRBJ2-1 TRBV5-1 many ASSSVKQSPGPLSGSYNEQF
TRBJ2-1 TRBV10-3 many AIRTGVQENNEQF
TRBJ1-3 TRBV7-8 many ASSLRAGTSGNTIY
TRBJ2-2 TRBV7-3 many ASSFIGTGAYTGELF
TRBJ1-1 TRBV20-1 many SAAGQGADTEAF
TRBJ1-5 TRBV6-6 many ASSYRDSNQPQH
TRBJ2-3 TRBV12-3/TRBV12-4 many ASSSWSSGGTDTQY
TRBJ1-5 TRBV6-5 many ASSYSSSSQGYQPQH
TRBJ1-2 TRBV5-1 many ASSLAGTDGYT
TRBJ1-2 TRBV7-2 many ASSAGQGYGYT
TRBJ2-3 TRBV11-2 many ASSPKVSGGARDTQY
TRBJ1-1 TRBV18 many ASSSRQGDTEAF
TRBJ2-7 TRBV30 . AWSPSSQQY
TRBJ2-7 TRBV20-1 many SARQTGNYEQY
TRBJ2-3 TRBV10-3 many AMSAGALTDTQY